The sequence of this T cell receptor (beta chain) was determined in a study of blood T cells in healthy people across ages. Study-level findings and limits: Per million T cells, TCR beta diversity dropped about linearly as age rose.

As for this clonotype: Its antigen is currently unknown.

Together with a sample-barcoded 5' primer, a J-beta primer mix was included in a second PCR lasting roughly 6 to 12 cycles. All cDNA molecules were each tagged by a template-switch adaptor with 12 random nucleotides. Via MiXCR, TCRdb re-called the 5' RACE reads, giving one row per CDR3 protein. The repertoire consists of 650,000 to 1,000,000 distinct CDR3 sequences, with 35% to 40% occurring once and the leading ten covering roughly 13%. Germline V gene sequence: CDR1 SGHRS, CDR2 YFSETQ. This CDR3 region has 16 residues. V was pared by 0 bases and J by 4 bases, with 14 bases between. In terms of origin and age, donors were healthy Caucasian individuals from Russia aged roughly 6 to 100.

V usage is TRBV5-1 and J usage is TRBJ2-1, with D perhaps matching TRBD2 (5 bases). Sequencing used blood. This TCR was sampled from a man aged 18 to 29 in good health. The CDR3 DNA follows: TGCGCCAGCAGCTTGGCCTACGGAGGAACTTACAATGAGCAGTTCTTC. Translation: CASSLAYGGTYNEQFF.